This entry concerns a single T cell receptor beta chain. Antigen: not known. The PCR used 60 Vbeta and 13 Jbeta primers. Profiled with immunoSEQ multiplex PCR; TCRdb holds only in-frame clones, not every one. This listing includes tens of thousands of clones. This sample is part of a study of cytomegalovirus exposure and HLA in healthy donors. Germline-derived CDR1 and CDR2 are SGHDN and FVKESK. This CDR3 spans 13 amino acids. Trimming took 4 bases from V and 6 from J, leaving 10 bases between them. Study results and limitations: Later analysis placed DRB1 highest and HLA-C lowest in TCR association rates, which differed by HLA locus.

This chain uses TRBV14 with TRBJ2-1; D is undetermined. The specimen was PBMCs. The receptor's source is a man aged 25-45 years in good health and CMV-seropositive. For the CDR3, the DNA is TGTGCCAGCAGCCTGGTAAGCCGCAATGAGCAGTTCTTC. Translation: CASSLVSRNEQFF.